The 8 T cell receptor beta chains below were found in one sample sequenced in a study of chemoradiotherapy in HPV16-positive cancers. Some clones are missing from TCRdb's copy, which holds only in-frame ones; the method was immunoSEQ multiplex PCR. The table has about 19,000 clones, over 65% seen once. The sample was blood, taken from a patient who underwent chemoradiotherapy. These receptors came from a human donor with HPV-associated anogenital cancer.

This chain joins TRBV28 and TRBJ2-5; D is undetermined. Deletions cut 3 bases from V and 4 bases from J, with 3 bases between. CDR3 length: 11 amino acids. Germline-derived CDR1 and CDR2 are MDHEN and SYDVKM. For the CDR3, the DNA is TGTGCCAGCAGTTTGACAGAGACCCAGTACTTC. This sequence encodes CASSLTETQYF.

The J gene is TRBJ2-7, the V gene TRBV5-1; TRBD1 matches 7 bases. Germline assignment: CDR1 SGHRS and CDR2 YFSETQ. CDR3 length: 15 residues. Losses at the gene ends were 0 bases for V and 3 bases for J; bases not matched to a gene: 6. Here the CDR3 reads CASSLGRGSYYEQYF. CDR3 nucleotide sequence: TGCGCCAGCAGCTTGGGCAGGGGGTCCTACTACGAGCAGTACTTC.

This clone has just one count. The chain employs TRBV6-5 and TRBJ2-7, with TRBD1 as a possible D gene (6 bases). Germline CDR1 reads MNHEY; CDR2 reads SVGAGI. Trimming removed 9 bases from V and 5 bases from J, with 11 bases in between. This CDR3 region has 11 residues. CDR3 loop: CASHDRNEQYF. CDR3 nucleotide sequence: TGTGCCAGTCATGACAGGAACGAGCAGTACTTC.

This clone was seen just once. The CDR3 DNA is TGTGCCAGCAGTTCTAGTCAGGGCGATCAGCCCCAGCATTTT. This gives the protein CASSSSQGDQPQHF. The genes are TRBV6-5 and TRBJ1-5, with a weak D call TRBD1 (5 bases). Trimming shortened V by 4 bases and J by 5 bases, and 12 bases separated the two germline ends. The CDR3 totals 14 residues. The germline V gene has CDR1 MNHEY and CDR2 SVGAGI.

The chain combines TRBV9 with TRBJ2-3; 8 bases are a match to TRBD1. The V gene's germline CDR1 is SGDLS and CDR2 YYNGEE. This CDR3 is 16 amino acids long. Losses at the gene ends were 4 bases for V and 4 bases for J; bases not matched to a gene: 11. CDR3 DNA: TGTGCCAGCAGCCCCCGGACAGGGAATAGCCCAGATACGCAGTATTTT. Translated, it gives CASSPRTGNSPDTQYF.

This clone was seen only once. The genes are TRBV7-9 and TRBJ1-1; no firm D call. The CDR3 runs to 19 residues. Germline V lookup: CDR1 SEHNR, CDR2 FQNEAQ (reference sequence). V shed 5 bases and J shed 1 base, with 26 bases lying between them. CDR3 in DNA: TGTGCCAGCAGCCGCATACTGGGGAGGCAAACCGCCGCGAACACTGAAGCTTTCTTT. It encodes CASSRILGRQTAANTEAFF. The whole variable domain, filled in from reference TRBV7-9 and TRBJ1-1, reads DTGVSQNPRHKITKRGQNVTFRCDPISEHNRLYWYRQTLGQGPEFLTYFQNEAQLEKSRLLSDRFSAERPKGSFSTLEIQRTEQGDSAMYLCASSRILGRQTAANTEAFFGQGTRLTVV.

Relative to its sample, this clone is medium-sized. This chain joins TRBV5-1 and TRBJ1-6; D perhaps matches TRBD1 (5 bases). The CDR3 has 14 residues. Germline V gene data show CDR1 as SGHRS and CDR2 as YFSETQ. V lost 5 bases, J lost 3 bases, and 9 bases lay in between. The CDR3 sequence is CASSFDSYNSPLHF. The CDR3 bases are TGCGCCAGCAGTTTCGACAGCTATAATTCACCCCTCCACTTT. Complete variable domain (other parts from reference TRBV5-1 and TRBJ1-6): KAGVTQTPRYLIKTRGQQVTLSCSPISGHRSVSWYQQTPGQGLQFLFEYFSETQRNKGNFPGRFSGRQFSNSRSEMNVSTLELGDSALYLCASSFDSYNSPLHFGNGTRLTVT.

The rearrangement uses TRBV7-8 and TRBJ2-1; D call uncertain. Germline-derived CDR1 and CDR2 are SGHVS and FQNEAQ. V lost 0 bases, J lost 7 bases, and 19 bases lay in between. The CDR3 consists of 17 residues. The CDR3 region is CASSLAVRLWVRNEQFF. CDR3 DNA sequence: TGTGCCAGCAGCTTAGCGGTGCGGCTTTGGGTTCGGAATGAGCAGTTCTTC.